This passage covers 23 T cell receptor beta chains from one sample sequenced in a study of shared clonotypes between healthy human individuals. Using immunoSEQ multiplex PCR, the repertoire was profiled, and TCRdb retains in-frame clones only, with some absent. The repertoire holds hundreds of thousands of clones, with about 85% as singletons. The sequenced sample consisted of PBMCs. The receptors stem from a woman aged 40 to 49 in good health. Some clones in this sample may be carry-over from other donors' samples.

The V gene is TRBV6-5, the J gene TRBJ2-2, with 12 positions matching TRBD2. The CDR3 length is 13 residues. The germline gives CDR1 MNHEY, CDR2 SVGAGI. The CDR3 loop is CATGTSGPGELFF. DNA for the CDR3: TGTGCAACCGGGACTAGCGGGCCAGGGGAGCTGTTTTTT.

The chain joins TRBV5-1 to TRBJ2-7; TRBD2 is a possible D gene (6 bases). CDR3 length equals 16 residues. CDR1 and CDR2 (germline): SGHRS, YFSETQ. V lost 0 bases and J lost 5, with 18 bases in between. As DNA, the CDR3 is TGCGCCAGCAGCTTGGAAGGGAGGCCCCTCTATGACGAGCAGTACTTC. It codes for CASSLEGRPLYDEQYF.

J is TRBJ2-5 and V is TRBV7-2; D assignment may be TRBD1 or TRBD2 (5 bases each). The CDR3 extends over 15 amino acids. Trimming took off 3 bases at V and 4 bases at J, with 15 bases between the two ends. Germline CDR1 reads SGHTA; CDR2 reads FQGNSA. The CDR3: CASSFPVGGVETQYF. The CDR3 DNA is TGTGCCAGCAGCTTCCCGGTTGGGGGAGTAGAGACCCAGTACTTC.

This chain connects TRBV25-1 to TRBJ2-5; 10 bases map to TRBD2. The CDR3 covers 13 residues. Losses at the gene ends were 7 bases for V and 3 bases for J; bases not matched to a gene: 2. From germline, CDR1 is MGHDK and CDR2 SYGVNS. The CDR3 bases are TGTGCCAGCACTGGACTAGCGGAAGAGACCCAGTACTTC. Amino acids: CASTGLAEETQYF. The full variable domain, with the rest looked up from reference TRBV25-1 and TRBJ2-5, is EADIYQTPRYLVIGTGKKITLECSQTMGHDKMYWYQQDPGMELHLIHYSYGVNSTEKGDLSSESTVSRIRTEHFPLTLESARPSHTSQYLCASTGLAEETQYFGPGTRLLVL.

This clone appeared once. V is TRBV7-9 and J is TRBJ2-1, with 9 bases that match TRBD2. The CDR3 loop spans 17 amino acids. Germline CDR1 is SEHNR and CDR2 is FQNEAQ (reference sequence). J was trimmed by 0 bases and V by 3 bases; bases with no gene match: 6. Written as DNA, the CDR3 is TGTGCCAGCAGCTTCAGACTAGCGGCTGACTCCTACAATGAGCAGTTCTTC. Protein: CASSFRLAADSYNEQFF. Together with reference TRBV7-9 and TRBJ2-1, the CDR3 gives the full variable domain: DTGVSQNPRHKITKRGQNVTFRCDPISEHNRLYWYRQTLGQGPEFLTYFQNEAQLEKSRLLSDRFSAERPKGSFSTLEIQRTEQGDSAMYLCASSFRLAADSYNEQFFGPGTRLTVL.

This clone appeared once. The rearrangement joins TRBV5-1 to TRBJ1-2; D not certain. The V gene's germline CDR1 is SGHRS and CDR2 YFSETQ. This CDR3 spans 11 amino acids. The V end was cut by 2 bases, the J end by 10 bases, with 9 bases between. The CDR3 DNA is TGCGCCAGCAGCTTCGGCGGGTTCTACACCTTC. As protein: CASSFGGFYTF.

This clone was picked up many times. V usage is TRBV28 and J usage is TRBJ1-2; tentatively, D is TRBD1 (5 bases). Between the trimmed V and J ends, which lost 2 bases and 0 bases, there was a span of 10 bases. Germline V CDR1 and CDR2: MDHEN, SYDVKM. The CDR3 extends over 15 amino acids. The CDR3: CASSLEAGTNYGYTF. DNA for the CDR3: TGTGCCAGCAGTTTAGAGGCAGGGACTAACTATGGCTACACCTTC.

The J gene is TRBJ1-1, the V gene TRBV28; D is unclear. V was trimmed by 3 bases and J by 1 base, leaving 12 bases between them. Germline CDR1 reads MDHEN; CDR2 reads SYDVKM. This CDR3 has 15 amino acids. CDR3 bases: TGTGCCAGCAGTTTCCCCTCGACCGAGAACACTGAAGCTTTCTTT. This translates into CASSFPSTENTEAFF.

This clone was detected only a few times. Germline and junction disagree at one end, which may indicate a read error. The chain is built from TRBV7-7 and TRBJ2-5; TRBD2 matches at 9 bases. CDR1 and CDR2 from the germline V gene are SSHAT and FNYEAQ (reference sequence). The CDR3 runs 14 residues. CDR3: CASSSGLARETQYF. The CDR3 nucleotides read TGTGCTAGCAGCTCGGGACTAGCCCGGGAGACCCAGTACTTC. The whole variable domain, filled in from reference TRBV7-7 and TRBJ2-5, reads GAGVSQSPRYKVTKRGQDVTLRCDPISSHATLYWYQQALGQGPEFLTYFNYEAQPDKSGLPSDRFSAERPEGSISTLTIQRTEQRDSAMYRCASSSGLARETQYFGPGTRLLVL.

The CDR3 DNA is TGTGCCAGCAGTAAAGGACAGAATCGGTACGAGCAGTACTTC. Its protein product is CASSKGQNRYEQYF. The chain joins TRBV25-1 to TRBJ2-7; TRBD1 might be the D (6 bases). This CDR3 is built from 14 residues. Trimming took 5 bases from V and 4 from J, leaving 15 bases between them. Germline CDR1 and CDR2: MGHDK and SYGVNS.

J is TRBJ2-5 and V is TRBV2, with 7 bases identical to TRBD2. The CDR3 covers 14 residues. V lost 7 bases and J lost 0; bases outside the gene matches: 5. CDR1 is SNHLY and CDR2 is FYNNEI in the germline V gene. The CDR3 reads CASTERGYQETQYF. The CDR3 nucleotides read TGTGCCAGCACCGAGCGGGGCTACCAAGAGACCCAGTACTTC.

This chain uses TRBV5-1 with TRBJ1-4; 7 bases align to TRBD1. The junction had 4 bases not matched to a gene; V was cut back by 0 bases and J by 8 bases. Looked up from germline, CDR1 is SGHRS and CDR2 is YFSETQ. The CDR3 sequence is 14 residues long. As DNA, the CDR3 is TGCGCCAGCAGCTTGGGGGACAGCCAGGAAAAACTGTTTTTT. This encodes CASSLGDSQEKLFF.

The chain carries TRBV6-1 and TRBJ2-4, with D maybe TRBD2 (5 bases). The CDR3 has 13 residues. Trimming took off 3 bases at V and 6 bases at J, with 9 bases between the two ends. Germline values: CDR1 MNHNS, CDR2 SASEGT. The CDR3 sequence is CASSDRSGNIQYF. The CDR3 bases are TGTGCCAGCAGTGACAGGAGCGGAAACATTCAGTACTTC.

The rearrangement links TRBV7-3 to TRBJ1-2; 10 bases line up with TRBD1. Germline V CDR1 and CDR2: SGHTA, FQGTGA. This CDR3 region has 13 residues. V lost 7 bases to trimming and J lost 8 bases; unmatched junction nucleotides: 7. Written as DNA, the CDR3 is TGTGCCAGCAAGGAGGACAGGGGGAGCGGCTACACCTTC. Translation gives CASKEDRGSGYTF.

For the CDR3, the DNA is TGTGCCAGCAGCTTAGTTCGGTCCACCGGGGAGCTGTTTTTT. It translates to CASSLVRSTGELFF. The rearrangement uses TRBV7-2 and TRBJ2-2; D uncertain. V lost 1 base and J 4 bases, leaving 7 bases between the germline ends. The CDR3 is 14 residues long. Germline CDR1 is SGHTA and CDR2 is FQGNSA. The full variable domain, completed using reference TRBV7-2 and TRBJ2-2, is GAGVSQSPSNKVTEKGKDVELRCDPISGHTALYWYRQSLGQGLEFLIYFQGNSAPDKSGLPSDRFSAERTGGSVSTLTIQRTQQEDSAVYLCASSLVRSTGELFFGEGSRLTVL.

V usage is TRBV9 and J usage is TRBJ2-3, with D hard to call. This CDR3 comprises 14 residues. Germline loops: CDR1 SGDLS, CDR2 YYNGEE. Trimming cost V 0 bases and J 5 bases, with 10 bases left between them. CDR3 region: CASSVAVLRDTQYF. In DNA form, the CDR3 reads TGTGCCAGCAGCGTAGCGGTCCTAAGAGATACGCAGTATTTT. The variable domain in full, completed from reference TRBV9 and TRBJ2-3, reads DSGVTQTPKHLITATGQRVTLRCSPRSGDLSVYWYQQSLDQGLQFLIQYYNGEERAKGNILERFSAQQFPDLHSELNLSSLELGDSALYFCASSVAVLRDTQYFGPGTRLTVL.

This clone showed up just a few times. The chain is built from TRBV19 and TRBJ1-2, with D hard to call. V was trimmed by 6 bases and J by 3 bases, leaving 14 bases between them. The CDR3 has 14 amino acids. Germline lookup yields CDR1 LNHDA and CDR2 SQIVND (reference sequence). For the CDR3, the DNA is TGTGCCAGTAGCCCCTACCGGGAGGACTATGGCTACACCTTC. Amino acids: CASSPYREDYGYTF.

On this clone: A much larger clone differs by one base, so this may be a read error. This chain joins TRBV7-2 and TRBJ2-5; unclear D gene. Looked up from germline, CDR1 is SGHTA and CDR2 is FQGNSA. The CDR3 runs 13 residues. V shed 5 bases and J shed 0 bases, with 7 bases lying between them. This CDR3 is CASSLQYQETQYF. The CDR3 DNA reads TGTGCCAGCAGCCTCCAGTACCAAGAGACCCAGTACTTC.

V and J are TRBV5-4 and TRBJ1-1; D uncertain. Germline V CDR1 and CDR2: SGHNT, YYREEE (reference sequence). The CDR3 length is 14 residues. V lost 2 bases and J 4 bases, leaving 12 bases between the germline ends. CDR3 sequence (DNA): TGTGCCAGCAGCTTAAGCCGGGCGGGCACTGAAGCTTTCTTT. Its translation: CASSLSRAGTEAFF. The full variable domain, with the rest looked up from reference TRBV5-4 and TRBJ1-1, is ETGVTQSPTHLIKTRGQQVTLRCSSQSGHNTVSWYQQALGQGPQFIFQYYREEENGRGNFPPRFSGLQFPNYSSELNVNALELDDSALYLCASSLSRAGTEAFFGQGTRLTVV.

This clone has just one count. The chain employs TRBV10-3 and TRBJ2-3, with 10 bases lining up with TRBD1. V gave up 6 bases and J gave up 0 bases; unmatched junction bases: 6. There are 16 residues in the CDR3. Germline CDR1 reads ENHRY; CDR2 reads SYGVKD. The CDR3 here is CAISRQGAESTDTQYF. The CDR3 DNA reads TGTGCCATCAGCCGACAGGGGGCTGAAAGCACAGATACGCAGTATTTT.

The chain is built from TRBV5-1 and TRBJ2-4; 11 bases agree with TRBD2. The junction had 7 bases not matched to a gene; V was cut back by 4 bases and J by 7 bases. The CDR3 contains 15 residues. The V gene's germline CDR1 is SGHRS and CDR2 YFSETQ. The CDR3 bases are TGCGCCAGCAGCGCGGATAGCGGGAGGGAGAACATTCAGTACTTC. Translating it yields CASSADSGRENIQYF.

This clone was detected a few times. The chain employs TRBV12-5 and TRBJ1-2, with a weak D call TRBD1 (6 bases). The CDR3 sequence is 11 residues long. CDR1 is LGHNT and CDR2 is FRNRAP in the germline V gene. Trimming took 5 bases from V and 6 from J, leaving 7 bases between them. The CDR3 coding sequence is TGTGCTAGTGGTGCAGGGGATGGCTACACCTTC. This translates into CASGAGDGYTF. Variable domain in full (rest from reference TRBV12-5 and TRBJ1-2): DARVTQTPRHKVTEMGQEVTMRCQPILGHNTVFWYRQTMMQGLELLAYFRNRAPLDDSGMPKDRFSAEMPDATLATLKIQPSEPRDSAVYFCASGAGDGYTFGSGTRLTVV.

Comment on this clone: The sample holds other DNA sequences that translate to the same CDR3. J is TRBJ2-1 and V is TRBV7-8; 8 bases map to TRBD2. V shed 0 bases, J shed 2 bases, and the junction held 0 bases outside the gene matches. The CDR3 loop spans 15 amino acids. The V gene's germline CDR1 is SGHVS and CDR2 FQNEAQ. DNA of the CDR3: TGTGCCAGCAGCTTAGCTAGCGGGACCTACAATGAGCAGTTCTTC. It codes for CASSLASGTYNEQFF.